This T cell receptor beta chain is drawn from a study of early T cells in non-severe SARS-CoV-2 infection. On the study more broadly: Unsorted whole-blood RNA was sequenced in bulk, leaving chains unpaired.

At least ten counts were recorded for this clonotype. Antigen specificity is unknown. Overall study findings and caveats: VDJdb matching favored anti-spike CD8 responses, missing private and CD4 specificities.

The protocol attached unique molecular identifiers to individual cDNA molecules. From the 5' RACE reads, TCRdb called clonotypes with MiXCR, one entry per CDR3 protein. The sample lists tens of thousands of distinct CDR3 sequences; roughly 4% were seen once. The ends were cut back, 1 base at V and 2 bases at J, with 9 bases in the middle. Germline CDR1 is SGHTA and CDR2 is FQGNSA. This CDR3 is 14 amino acids long. Specimen: whole blood. This chain joins TRBV7-2 and TRBJ2-7; D ambiguous. The TCR was taken from an adult who was a healthcare worker with PCR-confirmed SARS-CoV-2 infection or an uninfected control (not recorded which). The DNA for the CDR3 is TGTGCCAGCAGCTTAGTGTCAGGAACCTACGAGCAGTACTTC. Protein sequence: CASSLVSGTYEQYF.